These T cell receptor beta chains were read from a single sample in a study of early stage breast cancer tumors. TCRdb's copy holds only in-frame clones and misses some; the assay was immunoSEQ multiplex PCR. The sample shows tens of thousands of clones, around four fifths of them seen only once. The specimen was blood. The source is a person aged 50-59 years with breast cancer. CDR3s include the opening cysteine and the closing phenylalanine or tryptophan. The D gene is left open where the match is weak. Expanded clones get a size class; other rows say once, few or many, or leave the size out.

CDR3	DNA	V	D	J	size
CASSLGTGSDYGYTF	TGTGCCAGCAGCTTGGGGACAGGGTCTGACTATGGCTACACCTTC	TRBV5-6	TRBD1	TRBJ1-2	-
CASSSQNTEAFF	TGTGCCAGTAGTAGCCAGAACACTGAAGCTTTCTTT	TRBV19	-	TRBJ1-1	-
CASTSGPVNTGELFF	TGTGCCAGCACCTCAGGTCCGGTTAACACCGGGGAGCTGTTTTTT	TRBV25-1	-	TRBJ2-2	-
CASSSQGTNTEAFF	TGTGCCAGCAGCTCTCAGGGAACGAACACTGAAGCTTTCTTT	TRBV5-4	-	TRBJ1-1	-
CASTGGRGGYTF	TGTGCCAGCACAGGGGGCAGAGGTGGCTACACCTTC	TRBV2	TRBD1	TRBJ1-2	few
CASSDQGFNSPLHF	TGTGCCAGCAGTGACCAGGGATTTAATTCACCCCTCCACTTT	TRBV6-4	-	TRBJ1-6	-
CASSPSGPRYNEQFF	TGTGCCAGCAGCCCCTCGGGACCCCGCTACAATGAGCAGTTCTTC	TRBV7-3	-	TRBJ2-1	few
CASSYSGTAGSPLHF	TGTGCCAGCAGTTATTCCGGGACAGCGGGTTCACCCCTCCACTTT	TRBV6-5	TRBD1	TRBJ1-6	-
CASSDPPGGSGNSPLHF	TGTGCCAGCAGTGACCCCCCCGGGGGTTCAGGTAATTCACCCCTCCACTTT	TRBV6-4	-	TRBJ1-6	-
CASSHVLDEQFF	TGTGCCAGCAGCCATGTCCTCGATGAGCAGTTCTTC	TRBV14	-	TRBJ2-1	once